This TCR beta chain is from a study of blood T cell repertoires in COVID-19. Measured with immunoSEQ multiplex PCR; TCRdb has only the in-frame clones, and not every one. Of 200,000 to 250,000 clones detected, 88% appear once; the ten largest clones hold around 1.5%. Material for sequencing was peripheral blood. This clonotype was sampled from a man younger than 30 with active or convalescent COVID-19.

CDR3 protein: CASRMTGVRGELFF. CDR3 sequence (DNA): TGTGCCAGCAGGATGACGGGGGTTAGAGGGGAGCTGTTTTTT. The V call is TRBV6-5, the J call TRBJ2-2; a weak D match, TRBD2 (6 bases). V shed 6 bases and J shed 8 bases, with 16 bases lying between them. Germline CDR1 MNHEY, CDR2 SVGAGI. The CDR3 has 14 residues.